This TCR beta chain was observed in a study of shared clonotypes between healthy human individuals. Subsets obtained from CD4+ cells comprised CD45RA+ naive and CD45RA-negative memory cells. Generated by immunoSEQ multiplex PCR, the TCRdb table keeps only in-frame clones and is missing some. The table has nearly 1 million clones, more than 75% seen once; the top ten hold around 1.4%. Overall study results and limits: Relative to memory subsets, naive subsets generally showed larger estimated richness. In having few donors, the study represented limited genetic and exposure-history diversity.

With regard to this clone: Antigen unknown.

V shed 1 base and J shed 2 bases, with 3 bases lying between them. CDR3 size: 12 residues. CDR1 is SGHNT, CDR2 YYREEE, per germline (reference sequence). This chain uses TRBV5-4 with TRBJ2-5; no firm D call. Input material: memory CD4+ T cells sorted from blood. Indicated subset: CD45RA-negative fraction. The TCR was taken from a man aged 18-30 years in good health. The CDR3 region has the DNA TGTGCCAGCAGCTTGCAGCAAGAGACCCAGTACTTC. This encodes CASSLQQETQYF.